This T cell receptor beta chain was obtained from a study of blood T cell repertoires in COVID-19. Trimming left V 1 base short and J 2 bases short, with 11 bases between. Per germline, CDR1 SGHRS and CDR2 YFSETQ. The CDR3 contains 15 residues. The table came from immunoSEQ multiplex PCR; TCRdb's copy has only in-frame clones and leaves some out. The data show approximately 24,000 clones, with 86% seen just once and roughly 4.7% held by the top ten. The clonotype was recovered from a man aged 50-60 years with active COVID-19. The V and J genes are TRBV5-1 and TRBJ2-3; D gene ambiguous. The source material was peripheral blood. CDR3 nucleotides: TGCGCCAGCAGCTTGTCAACAGTTACCACAGATACGCAGTATTTT. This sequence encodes CASSLSTVTTDTQYF.